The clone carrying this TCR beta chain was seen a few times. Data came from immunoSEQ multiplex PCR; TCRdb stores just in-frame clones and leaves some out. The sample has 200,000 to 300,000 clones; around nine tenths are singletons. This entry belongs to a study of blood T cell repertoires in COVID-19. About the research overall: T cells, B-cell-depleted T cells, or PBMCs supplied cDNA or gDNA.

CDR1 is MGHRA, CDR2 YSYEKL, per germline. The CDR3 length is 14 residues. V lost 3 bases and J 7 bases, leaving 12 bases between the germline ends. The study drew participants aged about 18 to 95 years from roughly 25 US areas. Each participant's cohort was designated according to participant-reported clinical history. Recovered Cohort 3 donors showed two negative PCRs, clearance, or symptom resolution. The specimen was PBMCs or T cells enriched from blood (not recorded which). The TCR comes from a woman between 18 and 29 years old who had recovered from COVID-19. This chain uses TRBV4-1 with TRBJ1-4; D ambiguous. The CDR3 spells CASSQIEGSEKLFF. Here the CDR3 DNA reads TGCGCCAGCAGCCAGATAGAAGGGAGTGAAAAACTGTTTTTT.